These T cell receptor beta chains were read from a single sample in a study of blood T cell repertoires in COVID-19. Profiled with immunoSEQ multiplex PCR; TCRdb holds only in-frame clones, not every one. In the table there are approximately 200,000 clones, around 84% of which are singletons. The sample consisted of peripheral blood. The receptor source for this set is a man aged 35 to 55 with acute or convalescent COVID-19. Each CDR3 is given with its conserved first and last residue. Each record gives: D gene, clone size, J gene, V gene, CDR3 protein, CDR3 DNA. D genes are given only for firm matches. Not every row has a clone size; where given, it reads once, few, many or a size class.

d_call: TRBD1; clone_size: .; j_call: TRBJ1-5; v_call: TRBV6-6; cdr3_aa: CATWTGNSNQPQHF; cdr3_nt: TGTGCCACCTGGACAGGGAATAGCAATCAGCCCCAGCATTTT
d_call: TRBD2; clone_size: .; j_call: TRBJ2-7; v_call: TRBV30; cdr3_aa: CAWSIGGVYYEQYF; cdr3_nt: TGTGCCTGGAGTATCGGGGGGGTTTATTACGAGCAGTACTTC
d_call: TRBD1; clone_size: .; j_call: TRBJ2-1; v_call: TRBV7-9; cdr3_aa: CASSFRTGEPYNEQFF; cdr3_nt: TGTGCCAGCAGCTTCCGTACAGGGGAGCCCTACAATGAGCAGTTCTTC
d_call: .; clone_size: .; j_call: TRBJ1-2; v_call: TRBV28; cdr3_aa: CAITGGDGYTF; cdr3_nt: TGTGCCATTACCGGAGGTGATGGCTACACCTTC
d_call: .; clone_size: .; j_call: TRBJ1-3; v_call: TRBV23-1; cdr3_aa: CASSPKRGWRNTIYF; cdr3_nt: TGCGCCAGCAGTCCCAAACGGGGGTGGAGAAACACCATATATTTT
d_call: .; clone_size: once; j_call: TRBJ2-2; v_call: TRBV7-3; cdr3_aa: CASSLTAGNTGELFF; cdr3_nt: TGTGCCAGCAGCTTAACGGCAGGGAACACCGGGGAGCTGTTTTTT
d_call: .; clone_size: .; j_call: TRBJ2-6; v_call: TRBV7-9; cdr3_aa: CASSLAGRSGANVLTF; cdr3_nt: TGTGCCAGCAGCTTAGCTGGGAGGTCTGGGGCCAACGTCCTGACTTTC
d_call: TRBD1; clone_size: .; j_call: TRBJ1-2; v_call: TRBV7-2; cdr3_aa: CASSDRTGVGYTF; cdr3_nt: TGTGCCAGCAGCGACCGGACAGGGGTAGGCTACACCTTC
d_call: TRBD2; clone_size: .; j_call: TRBJ2-7; v_call: TRBV5-1; cdr3_aa: CASSLGELAGADEQYF; cdr3_nt: TGCGCCAGCAGCTTGGGCGAACTAGCGGGGGCCGACGAGCAGTACTTC
d_call: TRBD2; clone_size: .; j_call: TRBJ2-3; v_call: TRBV9; cdr3_aa: CASSVAWSGAPTDTQYF; cdr3_nt: TGTGCCAGCAGCGTAGCTTGGAGCGGGGCTCCCACAGATACGCAGTATTTT
d_call: .; clone_size: once; j_call: TRBJ1-2; v_call: TRBV19; cdr3_aa: CASSMFWEGVGYTF; cdr3_nt: TGTGCCAGTAGTATGTTCTGGGAGGGTGTTGGCTACACCTTC
d_call: .; clone_size: few; j_call: TRBJ1-2; v_call: TRBV6-5; cdr3_aa: CASRPALGHGYTF; cdr3_nt: TGTGCCAGCAGGCCGGCCTTGGGGCATGGCTACACCTTC
d_call: .; clone_size: .; j_call: TRBJ1-2; v_call: TRBV5-6; cdr3_aa: CASSLTTGGYTF; cdr3_nt: TGTGCCAGCAGCTTGACTACTGGCGGCTACACCTTC
d_call: .; clone_size: .; j_call: TRBJ1-1; v_call: TRBV13; cdr3_aa: CASSSRVMGNTEAFF; cdr3_nt: TGTGCCAGCAGCTCCAGGGTCATGGGGAACACTGAAGCTTTCTTT
d_call: TRBD1; clone_size: .; j_call: TRBJ1-3; v_call: TRBV18; cdr3_aa: CASSPLIPGQASGNTIYF; cdr3_nt: TGTGCCAGCTCACCACTTATTCCGGGACAGGCAAGTGGAAACACCATATATTTT
d_call: .; clone_size: .; j_call: TRBJ2-3; v_call: TRBV6-5; cdr3_aa: CASSYSVTVTDTQYF; cdr3_nt: TGTGCCAGCAGTTACTCGGTGACAGTTACAGATACGCAGTATTTT
d_call: .; clone_size: few; j_call: TRBJ1-3; v_call: TRBV4-3; cdr3_aa: CASSQTRQSFSGNTIYF; cdr3_nt: TGCGCCAGCAGCCAAACCAGACAGTCTTTCTCTGGAAACACCATATATTTT
d_call: .; clone_size: .; j_call: TRBJ1-2; v_call: TRBV5-5; cdr3_aa: CASSFTGIEGYTF; cdr3_nt: TGTGCCAGCAGCTTTACAGGGATTGAAGGCTACACCTTC
d_call: .; clone_size: .; j_call: TRBJ1-3; v_call: TRBV2; cdr3_aa: CASSEGPGNTIYF; cdr3_nt: TGTGCCAGCAGTGAAGGGCCGGGAAACACCATATATTTT
d_call: TRBD1; clone_size: .; j_call: TRBJ1-2; v_call: TRBV9; cdr3_aa: CASSDQGTGSRTF; cdr3_nt: TGTGCCAGCAGCGACCAAGGGACAGGGTCGCGAACCTTC
d_call: TRBD1; clone_size: .; j_call: TRBJ1-5; v_call: TRBV28; cdr3_aa: CASSFRTGRQPQHF; cdr3_nt: TGTGCCAGCAGTTTCAGGACAGGGAGGCAGCCCCAGCATTTT
d_call: .; clone_size: .; j_call: TRBJ2-1; v_call: TRBV2; cdr3_aa: CASSEDFARDEQFF; cdr3_nt: TGTGCCAGCAGTGAAGATTTTGCCCGGGATGAGCAGTTCTTC